The rows below give T cell receptor beta chains drawn from one sample of a study of T cells in Graves' hyperthyroidism and ophthalmopathy. TCRdb itself ran the multiplex PCR reads through MiXCR, one entry per CDR3 protein. This sample carries 600,000 to 800,000 distinct CDR3 sequences, around 40% of them seen once, and the ten largest clones take around a third. The source material was blood. The receptors were sampled from a woman in her thirties or forties with Graves' hyperthyroidism. Both conserved end residues are part of each CDR3. D genes are given only for firm matches. Clone sizes are given selectively: once, few, many, or a class where the clone is expanded.

DNA	CDR3	V	J	size	D
TGTGCCAGCAGCTCAAGACAGCTTCCGGATTCACCCCTCCACTTT	CASSSRQLPDSPLHF	TRBV7-2	TRBJ1-6	many	-
TGCGCCAGCAGCCAAGATAAAGGACAGGGGGTGCCCTACGAGCAGTACTTC	CASSQDKGQGVPYEQYF	TRBV4-3	TRBJ2-7	-	TRBD1
TGCGCCAGCAGTAGCGCGGCCCACGAGCAGTACTTC	CASSSAAHEQYF	TRBV10-2	TRBJ2-7	once	-
TGTGCCAGCAGCCCTAGGACGGCTTATAATTCACCCCTCCACTTT	CASSPRTAYNSPLHF	TRBV7-2	TRBJ1-6	few	-
TGTGCCAGCAGCTTCGGGACATTTGGCTACACCTTC	CASSFGTFGYTF	TRBV7-9	TRBJ1-2	many	-
TGTGCCTCCCGGGACTCACTTGTCGGGGGCTTAACCGGGGAGCTGTTTTTT	CASRDSLVGGLTGELFF	TRBV6-5	TRBJ2-2	few	-
TGTGCCTGGAGTGAGGGATTGGACTGTGGCTACACCTTC	CAWSEGLDCGYTF	TRBV30	TRBJ1-2	-	-
TGTGCCAGCACCCCGACAGGGTCTTCACCCCTCCACTTT	CASTPTGSSPLHF	TRBV7-3	TRBJ1-6	-	TRBD1
TGTGCCACCAGCAGTCGGGAGTCCAGCGAGACCCAGTACTTC	CATSSRESSETQYF	TRBV15	TRBJ2-5	many	-
TGTGCCAGCAGCGTAGGGACTAGCGGGTTCGCAGATACGCAGTATTTT	CASSVGTSGFADTQYF	TRBV7-2	TRBJ2-3	few	TRBD2
TGCAGCTACCCCGGGACCGGGGAGCTGTTTTTT	CSYPGTGELFF	TRBV29-1	TRBJ2-2	-	-
TGTGCCAGCAGCCCTGACCCCCAAGAGACCCAGTACTTC	CASSPDPQETQYF	TRBV7-2	TRBJ2-5	many	-
TGTGCCAGCAGTGAAGAGGCGCGAAGGATCGGCGGCTACACCTTC	CASSEEARRIGGYTF	TRBV6-1	TRBJ1-2	once	-
TGTGCCAGCAGTCCAGGGCGGGAGTACGAGACCCAGTACTTC	CASSPGREYETQYF	TRBV7-2	TRBJ2-5	many	TRBD2
TGCGCCAGCAGCTTCGCAGGGGTTCGGACCTACGAGCAGTACTTC	CASSFAGVRTYEQYF	TRBV5-1	TRBJ2-7	-	-
TGCAGTGCTAGTTGGGCAGGGGGGGGGGTGGATGGCTACACCTTC	CSASWAGGGVDGYTF	TRBV20-1	TRBJ1-2	many	TRBD1
TGTGCCAGCAGCGCGACCAGAAATTGGGGCGGCTTACGTGGCAATCAGCCCCAGCATTTT	CASSATRNWGGLRGNQPQHF	TRBV2	TRBJ1-5	-	-
TGTGCCAGCAGATCCACAGGGTACACCGGAAACACCATATATTTT	CASRSTGYTGNTIYF	TRBV2	TRBJ1-3	many	-
TGCAGTGCCAGTCGGCTAGCGGGAGAGGCAGATACGCAGTATTTT	CSASRLAGEADTQYF	TRBV20-1	TRBJ2-3	-	TRBD2
TGCAGTGCTAGACAGAACTATGGCTACACCTTC	CSARQNYGYTF	TRBV20-1	TRBJ1-2	many	-
TGCGCCAGCAGTGAGTTGGGGGCGGGCGGTAACACTGAAGCTTTCTTT	CASSELGAGGNTEAFF	TRBV10-2	TRBJ1-1	many	-
TGCAGTGCTAGATCTTTCAAGACAGGCGACTATAACTATGGCTACACCTTC	CSARSFKTGDYNYGYTF	TRBV20-1	TRBJ1-2	-	-
TGTGCCAGTAACGGACAGGTGAACACTGAAGCTTTCTTT	CASNGQVNTEAFF	TRBV5-4	TRBJ1-1	few	TRBD1
TGTGCCAGCAGTGTACTTGGGAGTCAGCATCAGCCCCAGCATTTT	CASSVLGSQHQPQHF	TRBV6-6	TRBJ1-5	few	-
TGCGCCAGCAGCCGGACAACAGGGGCTGGGGCCAACGTCCTGACTTTC	CASSRTTGAGANVLTF	TRBV10-1	TRBJ2-6	few	TRBD1
TGTGCCATCAGTGAGTCTGTCTTGCGGGACAGTAGCACAGATACGCAGTATTTT	CAISESVLRDSSTDTQYF	TRBV10-3	TRBJ2-3	-	-
TGCGCCAGCAGCCAAGATAGGGCGGGGGGGAGTAAGAACGAGCAGTACTTC	CASSQDRAGGSKNEQYF	TRBV4-1	TRBJ2-7	few	TRBD2
TGTGCCAGCAGCTCGGGGGCGGGGGGGGCGCCGGGCTACACCTTC	CASSSGAGGAPGYTF	TRBV11-2	TRBJ1-2	-	-
TGTGCCAGCAGCCCGACAGGGGGCCTGCGCTACGAGCAGTACTTC	CASSPTGGLRYEQYF	TRBV9	TRBJ2-7	-	TRBD1
TGCGCCAGCAGTGTAGTCAGCGGGCCCTACAATGAGCAGTTCTTC	CASSVVSGPYNEQFF	TRBV10-2	TRBJ2-1	-	-
TGCAGTGCTAGAGATAGGAGGGAAAGGGCGAATTCACCCCTCCACTTT	CSARDRRERANSPLHF	TRBV20-1	TRBJ1-6	many	-
TGTGCCATCAGTGCGGCCAAGGGACAGGCCCCGGGTGAGCAGTACTTC	CAISAAKGQAPGEQYF	TRBV10-3	TRBJ2-7	many	TRBD1
TGTGCCAGCAGCCAAGATCCTGGACGGACTCAGTACTTC	CASSQDPGRTQYF	TRBV3-1	TRBJ2-5	-	-
TGTGCCAGCAGCACCCTAGGGACAGGGGGCCGGAGGACCCAGTACTTC	CASSTLGTGGRRTQYF	TRBV13	TRBJ2-5	few	TRBD1
TGCGCCAGCAGCCAAGTGCTTGGCAGAAACCAAGAGACCCAGTACTTC	CASSQVLGRNQETQYF	TRBV4-1	TRBJ2-5	few	-
TGTGCCAGCAGTTTGGGATCGGGAGGAAAGCCCCAGCATTTT	CASSLGSGGKPQHF	TRBV28	TRBJ1-5	-	-
TGTGCCAGCAGTAGAGGGGGCGTAGTTAACTATGGCTACACCTTC	CASSRGGVVNYGYTF	TRBV7-2	TRBJ1-2	-	TRBD1
TGTGCCAGCAGCTTTGTCGGTCAGATCCAAACTGAAGCTTTCTTT	CASSFVGQIQTEAFF	TRBV7-2	TRBJ1-1	many	-
TGTGCCAGCAGCCTTCTTACTAGCGGGGGCTCCTACGAGCAGTACTTC	CASSLLTSGGSYEQYF	TRBV7-8	TRBJ2-7	many	TRBD2
TGTGCCAGCAGGTCTTGGACAGGTCGCGAGCAGTACTTC	CASRSWTGREQYF	TRBV6-1	TRBJ2-7	few	TRBD1
TGTGCCAGCAGCTTTCCGGATCAAGAGACCCAGTACTTC	CASSFPDQETQYF	TRBV5-6	TRBJ2-5	many	-
TGTGCCAGCAGTAAGGCGGCAGCCACTTACTATGGCTACACCTTC	CASSKAAATYYGYTF	TRBV7-3	TRBJ1-2	few	-